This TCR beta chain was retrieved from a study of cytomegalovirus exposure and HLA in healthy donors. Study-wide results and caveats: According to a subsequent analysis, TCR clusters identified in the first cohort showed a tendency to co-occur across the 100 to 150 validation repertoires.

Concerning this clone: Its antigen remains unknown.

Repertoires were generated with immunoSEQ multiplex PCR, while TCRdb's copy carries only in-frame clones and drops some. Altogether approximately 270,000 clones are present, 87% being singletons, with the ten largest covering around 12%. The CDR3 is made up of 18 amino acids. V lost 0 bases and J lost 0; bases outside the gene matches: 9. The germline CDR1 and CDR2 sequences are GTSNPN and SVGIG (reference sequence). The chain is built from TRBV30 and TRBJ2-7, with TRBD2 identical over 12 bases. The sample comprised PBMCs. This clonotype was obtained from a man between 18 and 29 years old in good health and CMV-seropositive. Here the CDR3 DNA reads TGTGCCTGGAGTGTAAGGACTAGCGGGATGATTCCCTCCTACGAGCAGTACTTC. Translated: CAWSVRTSGMIPSYEQYF.